This T cell receptor beta chain was observed in a study of T cells after yellow fever vaccination. Study at large: The study sorted EM, EMRA, CM and Tscm memory subsets by CD3, CD45RA, CCR7 and CD95.

Losses at the gene ends were 6 bases for V and 7 bases for J; bases not matched to a gene: 9. The CDR3 totals 15 residues. The V gene's germline CDR1 is LGHDT and CDR2 YNNKEL (reference sequence). General study findings and limits: Of the clonotypes, a small share occurred in both CD4 and CD8 compartments.

From the 5' RACE reads, TCRdb called clonotypes with MiXCR, one entry per CDR3 protein. This sample has about 42,000 distinct CDR3 sequences, with more than 6% found just once. The sample holds a few counts of this clonotype. This clonotype was obtained from a man aged 25 to 40 who received the YFV17D yellow fever vaccine. The genes are TRBV3-1 and TRBJ2-1; 10 nucleotides align to TRBD2. This material consisted of PBMCs, either bulk or a sorted T-cell subset (CD4+, CD8+, memory, or dextramer-sorted; not recorded which), taken 45 days after the yellow fever booster vaccination. The CDR3: CASSYSGTSVNEQFF. CDR3 DNA: TGTGCCAGCAGTTATTCCGGGACTAGCGTGAATGAGCAGTTCTTC.